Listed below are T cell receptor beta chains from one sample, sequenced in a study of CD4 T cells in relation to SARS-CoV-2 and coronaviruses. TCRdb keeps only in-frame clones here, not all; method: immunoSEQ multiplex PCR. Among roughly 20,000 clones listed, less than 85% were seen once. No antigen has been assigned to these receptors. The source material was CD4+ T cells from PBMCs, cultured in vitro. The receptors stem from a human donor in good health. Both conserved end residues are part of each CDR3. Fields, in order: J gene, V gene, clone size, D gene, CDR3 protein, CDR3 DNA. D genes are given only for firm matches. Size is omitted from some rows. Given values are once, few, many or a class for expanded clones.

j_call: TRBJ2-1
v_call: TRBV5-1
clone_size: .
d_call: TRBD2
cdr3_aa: CASSLVAAGGRYNEQFF
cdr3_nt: TGCGCCAGCAGCTTGGTCGCGGCGGGAGGACGATACAATGAGCAGTTCTTC

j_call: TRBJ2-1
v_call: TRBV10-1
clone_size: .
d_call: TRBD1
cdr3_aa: CASSESLRGHGYNEQFF
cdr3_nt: TGCGCCAGCAGTGAGTCGCTCAGGGGGCATGGCTACAATGAGCAGTTCTTC

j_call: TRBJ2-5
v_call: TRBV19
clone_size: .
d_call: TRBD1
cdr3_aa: CASSSQGAQETQYF
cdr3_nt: TGTGCCAGTAGTTCACAGGGGGCTCAGGAGACCCAGTACTTC

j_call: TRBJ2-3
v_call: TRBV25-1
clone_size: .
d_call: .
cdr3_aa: CASSDNLQVTSTDTQYF
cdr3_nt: TGTGCCAGCAGTGATAACCTACAGGTTACCTCCACAGATACGCAGTATTTT

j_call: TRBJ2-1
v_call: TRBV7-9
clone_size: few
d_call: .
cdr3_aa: CASSSWTPSNEQFF
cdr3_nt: TGTGCCAGCAGCTCGTGGACTCCTAGCAATGAGCAGTTCTTC

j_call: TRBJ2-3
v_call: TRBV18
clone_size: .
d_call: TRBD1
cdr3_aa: CASSRQGPSTDTQYF
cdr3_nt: TGTGCCAGCTCACGACAGGGACCTAGCACAGATACGCAGTATTTT

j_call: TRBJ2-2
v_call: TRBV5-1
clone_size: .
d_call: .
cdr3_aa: CATTSEGYTGELFF
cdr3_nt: TGCGCCACCACATCGGAAGGTTACACCGGGGAGCTGTTTTTT

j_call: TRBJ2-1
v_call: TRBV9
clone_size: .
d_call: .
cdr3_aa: CASSPEDWDNEQFF
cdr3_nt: TGTGCCAGCAGCCCTGAGGACTGGGACAATGAGCAGTTCTTC

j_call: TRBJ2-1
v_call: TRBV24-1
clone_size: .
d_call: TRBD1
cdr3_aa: CATSDFSQGADNEQFF
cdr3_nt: TGTGCCACCAGTGATTTTTCCCAGGGGGCGGACAATGAGCAGTTCTTC

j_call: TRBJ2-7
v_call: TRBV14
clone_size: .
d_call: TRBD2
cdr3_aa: CASSQDQSGRSYEQYF
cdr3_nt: TGTGCCAGCAGCCAAGATCAAAGCGGGAGGTCTTACGAGCAGTACTTC

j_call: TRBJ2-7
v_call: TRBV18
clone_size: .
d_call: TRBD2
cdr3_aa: CASSLGRILAGELYEQYF
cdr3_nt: TGTGCCAGCTCCCTCGGACGGATACTAGCGGGAGAGCTCTACGAGCAGTACTTC

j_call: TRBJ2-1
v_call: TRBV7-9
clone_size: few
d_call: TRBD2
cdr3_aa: CASSRGTSGHNEQFF
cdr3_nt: TGTGCCAGCAGCCGAGGGACTAGCGGCCACAATGAGCAGTTCTTC

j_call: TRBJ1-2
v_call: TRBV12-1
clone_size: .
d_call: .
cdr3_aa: CASSFKKTNPGYGYTF
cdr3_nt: TGTGCCAGCAGCTTCAAAAAGACCAATCCTGGCTATGGCTACACCTTC

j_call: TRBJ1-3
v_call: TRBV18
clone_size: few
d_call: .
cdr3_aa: CASSPLTRAGNTIYF
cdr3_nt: TGTGCCAGCTCACCACTGACACGGGCTGGAAACACCATATATTTT

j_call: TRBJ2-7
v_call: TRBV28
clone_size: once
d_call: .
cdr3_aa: CASSSQGTQYF
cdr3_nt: TGTGCCAGCAGTTCCCAGGGGACGCAGTACTTC

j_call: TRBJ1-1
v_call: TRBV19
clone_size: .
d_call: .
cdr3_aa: CASSIRRQVRFTEAFF
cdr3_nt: TGTGCCAGTAGTATAAGACGGCAGGTTAGGTTCACTGAAGCTTTCTTT

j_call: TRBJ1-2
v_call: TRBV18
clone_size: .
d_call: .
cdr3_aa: CASSPPPGNYGYTF
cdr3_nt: TGTGCCAGCTCACCACCTCCGGGGAACTATGGCTACACCTTC

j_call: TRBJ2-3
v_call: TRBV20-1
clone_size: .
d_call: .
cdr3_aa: CSARDTDTQYF
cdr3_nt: TGCAGTGCTAGAGACACAGATACGCAGTATTTT

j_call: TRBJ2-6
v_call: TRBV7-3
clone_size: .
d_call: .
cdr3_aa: CASSSYGGQSSGANVLTF
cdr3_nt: TGTGCCAGCAGCTCTTACGGCGGTCAGAGCTCTGGGGCCAACGTCCTGACTTTC

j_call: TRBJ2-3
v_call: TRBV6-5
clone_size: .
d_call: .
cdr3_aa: CASSYSSNTDTQYF
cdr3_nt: TGTGCCAGCAGTTACTCGAGCAACACAGATACGCAGTATTTT

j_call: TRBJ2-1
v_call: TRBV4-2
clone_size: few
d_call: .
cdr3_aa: CASSQDLSYNEQFF
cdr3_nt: TGTGCCAGCAGCCAAGATCTGTCTTACAATGAGCAGTTCTTC

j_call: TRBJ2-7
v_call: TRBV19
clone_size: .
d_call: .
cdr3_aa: CASSISGESYEQYF
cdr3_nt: TGTGCCAGTAGTATTAGCGGAGAATCCTACGAGCAGTACTTC

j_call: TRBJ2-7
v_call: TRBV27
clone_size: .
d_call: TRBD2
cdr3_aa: CASSPLGASGSRDEQYF
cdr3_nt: TGTGCCAGCAGTCCCCTCGGGGCTAGCGGGAGCCGGGACGAGCAGTACTTC

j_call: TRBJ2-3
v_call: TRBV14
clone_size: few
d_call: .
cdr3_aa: CASSQDVGGTDTQYF
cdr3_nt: TGTGCCAGCAGCCAAGATGTCGGAGGCACAGATACGCAGTATTTT

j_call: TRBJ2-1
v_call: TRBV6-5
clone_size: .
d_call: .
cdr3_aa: CASRGPGLKRPEQFF
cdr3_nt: TGTGCCAGCAGGGGACCGGGACTCAAACGCCCTGAGCAGTTCTTC

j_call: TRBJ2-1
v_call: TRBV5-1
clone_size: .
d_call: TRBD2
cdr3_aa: CASSPSGLAGGREQFF
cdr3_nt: TGCGCCAGCAGCCCTAGCGGACTAGCGGGAGGAAGGGAGCAGTTCTTC

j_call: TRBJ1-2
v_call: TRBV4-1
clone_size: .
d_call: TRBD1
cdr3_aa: CASSHPPGQSYGYTF
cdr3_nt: TGCGCCAGCAGCCACCCTCCGGGACAGTCCTATGGCTACACCTTC

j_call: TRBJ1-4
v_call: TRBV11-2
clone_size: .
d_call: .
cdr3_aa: CASSLGGPLQEKLFF
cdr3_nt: TGTGCCAGCAGCTTAGGAGGGCCCCTTCAGGAGAAACTGTTTTTT

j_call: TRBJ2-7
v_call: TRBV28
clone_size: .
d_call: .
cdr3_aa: CASRLQGNSYEQYF
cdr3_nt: TGTGCCAGCAGGTTACAGGGAAACTCCTACGAGCAGTACTTC

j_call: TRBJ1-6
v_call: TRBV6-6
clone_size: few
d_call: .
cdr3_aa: CASSQIGTYNSPLHF
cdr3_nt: TGTGCCAGCAGTCAGATAGGGACCTATAATTCACCCCTCCACTTT

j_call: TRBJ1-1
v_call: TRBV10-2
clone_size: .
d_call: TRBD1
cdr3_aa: CASSDRGPTEAFF
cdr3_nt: TGCGCCAGCAGTGACAGGGGGCCGACTGAAGCTTTCTTT

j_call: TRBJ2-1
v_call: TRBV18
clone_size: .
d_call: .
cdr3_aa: CASSPELYNEQFF
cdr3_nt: TGTGCCAGCTCACCGGAGCTCTACAATGAGCAGTTCTTC

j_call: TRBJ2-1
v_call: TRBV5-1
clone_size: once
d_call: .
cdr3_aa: CASSLASGENEQFF
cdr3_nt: TGCGCCAGCAGCTTGGCCTCAGGGGAGAATGAGCAGTTCTTC

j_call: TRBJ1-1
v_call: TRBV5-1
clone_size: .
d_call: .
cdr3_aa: CASSFANSENTEAFF
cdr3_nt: TGCGCCAGCAGCTTCGCAAACAGTGAAAACACTGAAGCTTTCTTT

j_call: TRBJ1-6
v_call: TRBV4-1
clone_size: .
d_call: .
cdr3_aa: CASSPDGEGPPLHF
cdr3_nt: TGCGCCAGCAGCCCTGACGGAGAGGGTCCACCCCTCCACTTT

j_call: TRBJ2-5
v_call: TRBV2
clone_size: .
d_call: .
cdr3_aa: CASTEQGGKRETQYF
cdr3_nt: TGTGCCAGCACCGAGCAGGGGGGAAAGAGAGAGACCCAGTACTTC

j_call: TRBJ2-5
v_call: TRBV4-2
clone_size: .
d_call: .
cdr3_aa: CASSQDYGGQETQYF
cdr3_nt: TGTGCCAGCAGCCAAGATTACGGCGGCCAAGAGACCCAGTACTTC

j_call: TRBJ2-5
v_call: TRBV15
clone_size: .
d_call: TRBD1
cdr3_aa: CATSYTGQGQETQYF
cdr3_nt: TGTGCCACCAGTTATACTGGACAGGGGCAAGAGACCCAGTACTTC

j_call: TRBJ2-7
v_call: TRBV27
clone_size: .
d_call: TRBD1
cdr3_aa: CASSLEPNRGRSEQYF
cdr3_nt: TGTGCCAGCAGCCTAGAGCCCAACAGGGGGCGAAGCGAGCAGTACTTC

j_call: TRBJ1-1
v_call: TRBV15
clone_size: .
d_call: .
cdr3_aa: CAVRGGLATEAFF
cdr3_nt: TGTGCCGTAAGGGGGGGGCTGGCCACTGAAGCTTTCTTT

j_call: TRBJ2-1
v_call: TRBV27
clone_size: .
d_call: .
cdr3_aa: CASSWGLLYNEQFF
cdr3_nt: TGTGCCAGCTCATGGGGCCTACTGTACAATGAGCAGTTCTTC

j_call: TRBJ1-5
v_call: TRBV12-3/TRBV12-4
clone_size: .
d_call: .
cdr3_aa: CASNTGNSGPQHF
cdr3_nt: TGTGCCAGCAATACAGGGAACAGCGGGCCCCAGCATTTT

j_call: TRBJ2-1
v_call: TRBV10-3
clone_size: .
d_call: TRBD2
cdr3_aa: CAISDPGGGGRGYEQFF
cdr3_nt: TGTGCCATCAGTGACCCCGGGGGGGGCGGGAGGGGCTATGAGCAGTTCTTC

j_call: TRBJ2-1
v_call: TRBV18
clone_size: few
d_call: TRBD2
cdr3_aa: CASSPLPSGRGNEQFF
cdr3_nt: TGTGCCAGCTCACCACTCCCTAGCGGGAGAGGCAATGAGCAGTTCTTC

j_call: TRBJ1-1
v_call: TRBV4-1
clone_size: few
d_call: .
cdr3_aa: CASSQDPAVNTEAFF
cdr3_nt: TGCGCCAGCAGCCAAGACCCCGCAGTGAACACTGAAGCTTTCTTT

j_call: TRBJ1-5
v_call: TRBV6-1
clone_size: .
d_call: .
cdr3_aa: CASSEAKADSNQPQHF
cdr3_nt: TGTGCCAGCAGTGAAGCTAAAGCAGATAGCAATCAGCCCCAGCATTTT